The clone carrying this T cell receptor beta chain was seen at least ten times. The antigen remains undetermined. The CDR3 extends over 17 amino acids. Germline assignment: CDR1 SGHTA and CDR2 FQGNSA. V lost 5 bases to trimming and J lost 1 base; unmatched junction nucleotides: 11. This sample stems from a study of T-cell reconstitution after alpha-beta-depleted transplantation in children. TCRbeta library construction was performed incorporating unique molecular identifiers. TCRdb independently ran MiXCR on the PCR reads; one entry per CDR3 protein. The sample shows hundreds of thousands of distinct CDR3 sequences, 10% to 15% of them seen only once. Findings of the study overall: About two months after transplant, alpha-beta T cells reportedly came from several hundred expanded graft clones. At one year after transplant, newly produced T cells mostly accounted for T-cell counts and diversity.

The sample in question was PBMCs, mostly from graft donor cells, obtained 360 days after TCRalphabeta/CD19-depleted stem cell transplant. This receptor was identified in a male patient under 18 who had a stem cell transplant for acute myeloid leukemia, so the T cells may come from the graft donor. The rearrangement joins TRBV7-2 to TRBJ2-1, with 7 bases aligning to TRBD2. The DNA for the CDR3 is TGTGCCAGCAGCACGAGGCGGGAGACGCTATCCTACAATGAGCAGTTCTTC. Its protein product is CASSTRRETLSYNEQFF.